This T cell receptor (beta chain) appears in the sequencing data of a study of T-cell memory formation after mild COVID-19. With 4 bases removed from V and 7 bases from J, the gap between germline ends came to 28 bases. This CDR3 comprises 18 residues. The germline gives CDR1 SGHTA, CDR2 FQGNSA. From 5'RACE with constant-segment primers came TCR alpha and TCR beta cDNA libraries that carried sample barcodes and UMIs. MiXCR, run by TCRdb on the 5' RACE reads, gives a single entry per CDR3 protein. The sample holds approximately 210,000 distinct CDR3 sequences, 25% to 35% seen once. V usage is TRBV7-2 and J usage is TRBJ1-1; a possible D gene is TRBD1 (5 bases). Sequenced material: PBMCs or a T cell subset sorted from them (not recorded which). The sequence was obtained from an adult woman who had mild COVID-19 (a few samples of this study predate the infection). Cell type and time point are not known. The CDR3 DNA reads TGTGCCAGCAGCTCCGTAGAGAGGGGTAACTCTTTAGGAAGTGAAGCTTTCTTT. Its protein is CASSSVERGNSLGSEAFF.